A single sample is the source of the 24 T cell receptor beta chains below, sequenced in a study of T cells after yellow fever vaccination. TCRdb reanalysed the 5' RACE reads using MiXCR and keeps one entry per CDR3 protein. Of some 110,000 distinct CDR3 sequences in the sample, 7.5% to 9.5% were seen once. Specimen: CD8+ T cells sorted from PBMCs, collected 45 days after the yellow fever booster vaccination. The receptor source for this set is a young man who received the YFV17D yellow fever vaccine.

The table lists this clonotype with a few counts. The rearrangement links TRBV19 to TRBJ1-5; maybe TRBD1 (6 bases). Trimming took off 3 bases at V and 4 bases at J, with 10 bases between the two ends. The CDR3 loop spans 14 amino acids. The germline gives CDR1 LNHDA, CDR2 SQIVND (reference sequence). The CDR3 spells CASSIVGGNQPQHF. As DNA, the CDR3 is TGTGCCAGTAGTATTGTAGGGGGAAATCAGCCCCAGCATTTT.

This clonotype was recorded many times. This chain joins TRBV5-1 and TRBJ2-1; 9 bases fit TRBD2. Germline CDR1 is SGHRS and CDR2 is YFSETQ. Trimming took 3 bases from V and 10 from J; bases not matched to a gene: 2. This CDR3 has 12 amino acids. The CDR3 protein is CASSSGTSEQFF. CDR3 in DNA: TGCGCCAGCAGCTCAGGGACTAGCGAGCAGTTCTTC.

There are many counts of this clonotype. The chain couples TRBV6-6 to TRBJ1-1; D is uncertain. The CDR3 has 12 residues. V was trimmed by 8 bases and J by 8 bases, leaving 15 bases between them. Per the germline V gene, CDR1 is MNHNY and CDR2 is SVGAGI (reference sequence). The CDR3 region is CASLEPLTEAFF. The CDR3 nucleotides are TGTGCCAGCTTGGAACCCCTTACCGAAGCTTTCTTT.

As regards this clonotype: This sequence may be a read error, since a much larger clone differs from it by one base. V gene TRBV20-1 combines with J gene TRBJ1-1, with D uncertain. The germline CDR1 and CDR2 sequences are DFQATT and SNEGSKA (reference sequence). V gave up 7 bases and J gave up 4 bases, with 13 bases separating them. The CDR3 covers 12 residues. In nucleotides, the CDR3 is TGCAGTGTAGAAGAGGGCGGCACTGAAGCTTTCTTT. This sequence encodes CSVEEGGTEAFF.

This clonotype was picked up many times. The chain links TRBV5-5 to TRBJ2-2; no clear D gene. This CDR3 is built from 13 residues. The V gene's germline CDR1 is SGHKS and CDR2 YYEKEE (reference sequence). V was cut by 0 bases and J by 4 bases, with 4 bases left in between. The CDR3 region has the DNA TGTGCCAGCAGCTTGGGGTTCACCGGGGAGCTGTTTTTT. It codes for CASSLGFTGELFF.

This clonotype was picked up many times. V is TRBV7-9 and J is TRBJ1-1; D is unclear. There are 13 residues in the CDR3. Per germline, CDR1 SEHNR and CDR2 FQNEAQ (reference sequence). The V gene lost 2 bases and the J gene lost 0 bases, with 4 bases spanning the gap. The CDR3 DNA sequence: TGTGCCAGCAGCTTACCAGTGAACACTGAAGCTTTCTTT. Translating gives CASSLPVNTEAFF.

This clonotype showed up many times. The chain uses TRBV7-6 and TRBJ2-3; D not resolved. This CDR3 has 14 residues. The germline V gene has CDR1 SGHVS and CDR2 FNYEAQ. Trimming pared 2 bases from V and 1 base from J, leaving 7 bases between. In DNA, the CDR3 is TGTGCCAGCAGCTTAATCGTCGGCACAGATACGCAGTATTTT. Translated, it gives CASSLIVGTDTQYF.

The J gene is TRBJ2-5, the V gene TRBV7-9, with 10 positions matching TRBD1. Per the germline V gene, CDR1 is SEHNR and CDR2 is FQNEAQ (reference sequence). The V and J ends lost 1 base and 9 bases, in that order; junction bases with no gene match: 5. The CDR3 is 14 residues long. CDR3 bases: TGTGCCAGCAGCTTAGTTGGACAGGGGGAGTCCCAGTACTTC. It is translated as CASSLVGQGESQYF.

This clonotype occurred many times. The genes are TRBV6-1 and TRBJ2-5, with D possibly TRBD2 on 5 matching bases. Between the trimmed V and J ends, which lost 7 bases and 5 bases, there was a span of 14 bases. Germline-derived CDR1 and CDR2 are MNHNS and SASEGT. The CDR3 loop spans 13 amino acids. The CDR3 sequence: CASNRPGWETQYF. The CDR3 bases are TGTGCCAGCAACCGGCCGGGATGGGAGACCCAGTACTTC.

This clonotype has ten or more counts. The chain joins TRBV28 to TRBJ2-5, with D uncertain. The V and J ends lost 2 bases and 6 bases respectively, with 13 bases between them. This CDR3 region has 14 residues. The germline V gene encodes CDR1 MDHEN and CDR2 SYDVKM. CDR3 amino acids: CASSLGPGPQTQYF. CDR3 nucleotides: TGTGCCAGCAGTTTAGGCCCAGGTCCCCAGACCCAGTACTTC.

This clonotype was seen ten or more times. V is TRBV4-3 and J is TRBJ1-1; no firm D call. CDR3 length: 15 residues. Germline V CDR1 and CDR2: LGHNA, YSLEER. V was trimmed by 5 bases and J by 1 base, leaving 14 bases between them. CDR3: CASSTAWPTNTEAFF. The CDR3 DNA sequence: TGCGCCAGCAGCACCGCGTGGCCGACGAACACTGAAGCTTTCTTT.

Remarks on this clonotype: A read error is possible here, since a much larger clone lies one base away. CDR3 DNA: TGTGCCAGCAGCGTTGGGGCTAGCGGGAGTGAGAACCAGTACTTC. This encodes CASSVGASGSENQYF. The chain carries TRBV11-2 and TRBJ2-5; TRBD2 agrees at 10 bases. The CDR3 is made up of 15 amino acids. Germline values: CDR1 SGHAT, CDR2 FQNNGV.

This clonotype was counted at least ten times. The rearrangement joins TRBV27 to TRBJ1-1; no definite D call. Germline V gene lookup returns CDR1 MNHEY and CDR2 SMNVEV (reference sequence). This CDR3 contains 11 residues. V was cut by 5 bases and J by 8 bases, with 9 bases left in between. The CDR3 sequence is CASSGPKEAFF. CDR3 DNA: TGTGCCAGCAGTGGCCCCAAGGAAGCTTTCTTT.

Ten or more counts support this clonotype. The chain combines TRBV5-1 with TRBJ2-7; no reliable D call. Germline CDR1 and CDR2: SGHRS and YFSETQ. V lost 0 bases and J lost 3, with 7 bases in between. This CDR3 has 13 amino acids. CDR3 amino acids: CASSLGLDYEQYF. DNA for the CDR3: TGCGCCAGCAGCTTGGGGCTAGACTACGAGCAGTACTTC. Drawing the rest from reference TRBV5-1 and TRBJ2-7, the complete variable domain is KAGVTQTPRYLIKTRGQQVTLSCSPISGHRSVSWYQQTPGQGLQFLFEYFSETQRNKGNFPGRFSGRQFSNSRSEMNVSTLELGDSALYLCASSLGLDYEQYFGPGTRLTVT.

This clonotype has just a few counts. V gene TRBV12-3 or TRBV12-4 combines with J gene TRBJ2-7, with D possibly matching TRBD1 (6 bases). The CDR3 extends over 15 amino acids. Trimming left V 6 bases short and J 2 bases short, with 17 bases between. The CDR3 spells CASSATGPDTYEQYF. CDR3 nucleotide sequence: TGTGCCAGCAGCGCTACAGGGCCGGATACCTACGAGCAGTACTTC.

This clonotype showed up many times. The chain recombines TRBV2 with TRBJ2-3; the D gene is possibly TRBD1 (6 bases). This CDR3 is 17 amino acids long. V lost 9 bases to trimming and J lost 4 bases, with 26 bases between them. The germline gives CDR1 SNHLY, CDR2 FYNNEI. CDR3 in DNA: TGTGCCAGTCTTCCGGTTAGTCGACAGGCTGGTTCAGATACGCAGTATTTT. It is translated as CASLPVSRQAGSDTQYF.

This clonotype occurred a few times. This chain joins TRBV19 and TRBJ2-1, with D perhaps TRBD1 (5 bases). There are 12 residues in the CDR3. V lost 6 bases, J lost 6 bases, and 9 bases lay in between. Germline lookup yields CDR1 LNHDA and CDR2 SQIVND (reference sequence). This CDR3 is CASRRTGNEQFF. The CDR3 DNA is TGTGCCAGTAGAAGAACAGGCAATGAGCAGTTCTTC.

A few counts support this clonotype. The rearrangement uses TRBV6-2 or TRBV6-3 and TRBJ2-6; D gene unclear. V shed 7 bases and J shed 11 bases, with 6 bases lying between them. This CDR3 has 10 amino acids. CDR1 and CDR2 (germline): MNHEY, SVGEGT. CDR3 sequence: CASIFDVLTF. In nucleotides, the CDR3 is TGTGCCAGCATATTCGACGTCCTGACTTTC.

This clonotype was recorded at least ten times. This sequence joins TRBV25-1 and TRBJ2-3; D call uncertain. The V end lost 5 bases, the J end lost 5 bases, and 8 bases lay between the germline ends. CDR3 length equals 12 residues. In germline, CDR1 is MGHDK, CDR2 SYGVNS. The CDR3 loop reads CASSLNEDTQYF. The CDR3 bases are TGTGCCAGCAGTCTGAACGAAGATACGCAGTATTTT.

In this sample, this clonotype turned up a few times. The chain combines TRBV30 with TRBJ2-5, with D perhaps matching TRBD2 (5 bases). V was clipped by 7 bases and J by 5 bases, with 20 bases between them. Germline V gene sequence: CDR1 GTSNPN, CDR2 SVGIG (reference sequence). The CDR3 totals 14 residues. CDR3: CASTPSGGGETQYF. The CDR3 DNA sequence: TGTGCCTCCACCCCCTCCGGCGGCGGGGAGACCCAGTACTTC. Full variable domain (rest looked up from reference TRBV30 and TRBJ2-5): SQTIHQWPATLVQPVGSPLSLECTVEGTSNPNLYWYRQAAGRGLQLLFYSVGIGQISSEVPQNLSASRPQDRQFILSSKKLLLSDSGFYLCASTPSGGGETQYFGPGTRLLVL.

J is TRBJ2-1 and V is TRBV20-1; D ambiguous. CDR1 and CDR2 from the germline V gene are DFQATT and SNEGSKA (reference sequence). Trimming pared 3 bases from V and 0 bases from J, leaving 9 bases between. The CDR3 sequence is 14 residues long. The CDR3 reads CSASDLSSYNEQFF. CDR3 DNA sequence: TGCAGTGCTAGCGACTTGAGCTCCTACAATGAGCAGTTCTTC.

This clonotype was detected ten times or more. The rearrangement uses TRBV2 and TRBJ2-5; 8 bases align to TRBD1. V shed 10 bases, J shed 3 bases, and the junction held 10 bases outside the gene matches. Germline assignment: CDR1 SNHLY and CDR2 FYNNEI. The length of the CDR3 is 14 residues. CDR3 residues: CATKNGQGKETQYF. In DNA form, the CDR3 reads TGTGCCACCAAAAACGGACAGGGTAAAGAGACCCAGTACTTC.

The sample holds many counts of this clonotype. This chain links TRBV6-5 with TRBJ2-7, with 9 bases identical to TRBD1. The germline V gene encodes CDR1 MNHEY and CDR2 SVGAGI. V shed 5 bases, J shed 3 bases, and the junction held 5 bases outside the gene matches. The CDR3 is 14 residues long. The CDR3 DNA follows: TGTGCCAGCAGTACGGGACAGGGAGGCTACGAGCAGTACTTC. Translation gives CASSTGQGGYEQYF.

This clonotype was seen many times. The chain recombines TRBV27 with TRBJ2-1; D might be TRBD2 (5 bases). Germline CDR1 is MNHEY and CDR2 is SMNVEV (reference sequence). This CDR3 is built from 12 residues. Trimming took off 8 bases at V and 8 bases at J, with 13 bases between the two ends. The DNA of the CDR3 is TGTGCCAGCGGGTACAACGGGGATGAGCAGTTCTTC. Amino acids: CASGYNGDEQFF.